This T cell receptor (beta chain) came from a study of cytomegalovirus exposure and HLA in healthy donors. Study-level points and caveats: Specific recognition of CMV antigens was confirmed in vitro for a few chains (all CMV-associated). The study designated 150 or so TCR beta chains cytomegalovirus-associated. A prior analysis recorded that most TCR beta V segments were productive about 87% or about 30% of the time.

Vbeta (60) and Jbeta (13) primers were used in the PCR. TCRdb keeps only in-frame clones here, not all; method: immunoSEQ multiplex PCR. This repertoire includes 100,000 to 150,000 clones. There are 13 residues in the CDR3. Trimming stripped 1 base from V and 6 bases from J, with 9 bases between. Germline V gene sequence: CDR1 SGHDT, CDR2 YYEEEE. Worth noting for this clone: The antigen is not known.

The sample was PBMCs. This TCR came from a man between 25 and 39 years old in good health and CMV-seronegative. The V call is TRBV5-6, the J call TRBJ2-3, with D tentatively TRBD2 (5 bases). CDR3 amino acids: CASSLLLVDTQYF. As DNA, the CDR3 is TGTGCCAGCAGCTTGTTACTAGTGGATACGCAGTATTTT. Together with reference TRBV5-6 and TRBJ2-3, the CDR3 gives the full variable domain: DAGVTQSPTHLIKTRGQQVTLRCSPKSGHDTVSWYQQALGQGPQFIFQYYEEEERQRGNFPDRFSGHQFPNYSSELNVNALLLGDSALYLCASSLLLVDTQYFGPGTRLTVL.